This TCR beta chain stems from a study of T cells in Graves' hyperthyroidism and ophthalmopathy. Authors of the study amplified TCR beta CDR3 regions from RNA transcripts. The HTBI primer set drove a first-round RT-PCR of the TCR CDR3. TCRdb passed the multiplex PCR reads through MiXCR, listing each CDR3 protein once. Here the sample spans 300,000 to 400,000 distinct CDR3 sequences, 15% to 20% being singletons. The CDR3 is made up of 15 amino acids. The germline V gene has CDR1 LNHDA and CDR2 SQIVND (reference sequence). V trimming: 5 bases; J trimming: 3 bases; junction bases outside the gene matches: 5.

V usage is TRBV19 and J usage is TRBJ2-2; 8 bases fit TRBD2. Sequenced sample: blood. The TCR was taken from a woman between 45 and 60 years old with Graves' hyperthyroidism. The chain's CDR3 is CASSFISGDTGELFF. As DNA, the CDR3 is TGTGCCAGTAGTTTCATTAGCGGGGACACCGGGGAGCTGTTTTTT.